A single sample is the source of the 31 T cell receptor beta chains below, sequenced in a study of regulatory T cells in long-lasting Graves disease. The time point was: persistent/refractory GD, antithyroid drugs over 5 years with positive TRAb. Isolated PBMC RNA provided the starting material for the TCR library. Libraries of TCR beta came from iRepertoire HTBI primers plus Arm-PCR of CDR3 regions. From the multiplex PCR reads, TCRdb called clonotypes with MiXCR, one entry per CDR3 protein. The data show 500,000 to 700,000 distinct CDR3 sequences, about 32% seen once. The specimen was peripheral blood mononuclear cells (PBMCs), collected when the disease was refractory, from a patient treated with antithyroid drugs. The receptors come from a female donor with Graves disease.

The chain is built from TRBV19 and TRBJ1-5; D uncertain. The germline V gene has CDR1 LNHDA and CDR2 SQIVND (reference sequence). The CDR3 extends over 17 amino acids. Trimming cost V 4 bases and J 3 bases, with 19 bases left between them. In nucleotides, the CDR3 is TGTGCCAGTAGTACCCTCGGAAGAGGTTTCGACAATCAGCCCCAGCATTTT. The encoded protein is CASSTLGRGFDNQPQHF. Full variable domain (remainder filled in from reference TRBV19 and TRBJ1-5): DGGITQSPKYLFRKEGQNVTLSCEQNLNHDAMYWYRQDPGQGLRLIYYSQIVNDFQKGDIAEGYSVSREKKESFPLTVTSAQKNPTAFYLCASSTLGRGFDNQPQHFGDGTRLSIL.

The CDR3 DNA reads as TGCGCCAGCAGTGTGCAGACTAGCGGGAGAGACGTCGGGAATGAGCAGTTCTTC. Translating it yields CASSVQTSGRDVGNEQFF. V is TRBV10-2 and J is TRBJ2-1; 12 bases line up with TRBD2. CDR3 length: 18 residues. V gave up 4 bases and J gave up 7 bases; unmatched junction bases: 14. In germline, CDR1 is WSHSY, CDR2 SAAADI.

The CDR3 loop is CSASHLPLSGNTIYF. The CDR3 DNA reads TGCAGTGCTAGTCACTTGCCCCTCTCTGGAAACACCATATATTTT. This sequence joins TRBV20-1 and TRBJ1-3, with D unclear. This CDR3 has 15 amino acids. The V gene lost 3 bases and the J gene lost 0 bases, with 12 bases spanning the gap. Per the germline V gene, CDR1 is DFQATT and CDR2 is SNEGSKA (reference sequence).

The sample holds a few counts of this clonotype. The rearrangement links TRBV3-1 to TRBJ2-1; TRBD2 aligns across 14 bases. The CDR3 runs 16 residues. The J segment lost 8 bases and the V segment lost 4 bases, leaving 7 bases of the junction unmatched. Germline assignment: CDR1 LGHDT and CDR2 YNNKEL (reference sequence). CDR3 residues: CASSLRTSGRRDEQFF. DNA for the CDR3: TGTGCCAGCAGCCTTCGGACTAGCGGGAGGAGGGATGAGCAGTTCTTC.

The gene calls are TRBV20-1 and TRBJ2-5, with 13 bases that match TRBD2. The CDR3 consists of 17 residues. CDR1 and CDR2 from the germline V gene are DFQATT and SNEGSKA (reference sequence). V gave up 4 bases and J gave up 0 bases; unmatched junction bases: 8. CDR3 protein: CSATGLAGSLYQETQYF. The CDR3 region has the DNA TGCAGTGCTACGGGACTAGCGGGATCACTGTACCAAGAGACCCAGTACTTC.

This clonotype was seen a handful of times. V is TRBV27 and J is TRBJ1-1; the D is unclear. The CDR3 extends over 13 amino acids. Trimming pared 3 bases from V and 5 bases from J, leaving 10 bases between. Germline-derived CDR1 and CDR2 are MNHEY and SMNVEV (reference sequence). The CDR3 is CASSFLGETEAFF. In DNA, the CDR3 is TGTGCCAGCAGTTTTCTTGGGGAAACTGAAGCTTTCTTT.

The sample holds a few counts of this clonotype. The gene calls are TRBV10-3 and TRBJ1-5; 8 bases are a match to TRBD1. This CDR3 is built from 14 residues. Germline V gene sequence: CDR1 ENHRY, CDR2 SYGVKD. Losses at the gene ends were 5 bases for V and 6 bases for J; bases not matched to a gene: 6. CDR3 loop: CAISPGQGGQPQHF. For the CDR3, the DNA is TGTGCCATCAGTCCCGGACAGGGCGGTCAGCCCCAGCATTTT.

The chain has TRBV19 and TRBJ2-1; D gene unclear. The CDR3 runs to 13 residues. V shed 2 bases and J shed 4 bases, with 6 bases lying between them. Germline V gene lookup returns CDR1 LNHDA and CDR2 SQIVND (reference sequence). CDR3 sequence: CASSISTYNEQFF. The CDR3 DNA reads TGTGCCAGTAGTATATCGACTTACAATGAGCAGTTCTTC.

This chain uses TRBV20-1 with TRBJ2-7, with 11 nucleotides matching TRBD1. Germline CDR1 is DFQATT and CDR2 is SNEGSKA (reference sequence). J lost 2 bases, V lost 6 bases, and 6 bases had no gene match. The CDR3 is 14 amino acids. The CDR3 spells CSATDRGLTYEQYF. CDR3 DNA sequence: TGCAGTGCAACGGACAGGGGGCTAACCTACGAGCAGTACTTC.

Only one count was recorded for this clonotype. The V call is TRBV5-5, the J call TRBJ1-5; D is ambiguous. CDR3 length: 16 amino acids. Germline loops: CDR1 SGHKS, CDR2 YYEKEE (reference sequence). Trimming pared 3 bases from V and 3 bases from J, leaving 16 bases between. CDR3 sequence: CASSWRMGDTNQPQHF. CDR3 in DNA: TGTGCCAGCAGCTGGAGGATGGGAGACACCAATCAGCCCCAGCATTTT. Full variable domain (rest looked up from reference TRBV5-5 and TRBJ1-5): DAGVTQSPTHLIKTRGQQVTLRCSPISGHKSVSWYQQVLGQGPQFIFQYYEKEERGRGNFPDRFSARQFPNYSSELNVNALLLGDSALYLCASSWRMGDTNQPQHFGDGTRLSIL.

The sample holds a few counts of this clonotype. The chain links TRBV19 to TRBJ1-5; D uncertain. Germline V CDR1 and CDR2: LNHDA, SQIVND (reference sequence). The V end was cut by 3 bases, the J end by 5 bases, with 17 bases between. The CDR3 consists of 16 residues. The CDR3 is CASSMGNPGDHQPQHF. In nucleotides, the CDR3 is TGTGCCAGTAGTATGGGGAACCCCGGGGATCATCAGCCCCAGCATTTT.

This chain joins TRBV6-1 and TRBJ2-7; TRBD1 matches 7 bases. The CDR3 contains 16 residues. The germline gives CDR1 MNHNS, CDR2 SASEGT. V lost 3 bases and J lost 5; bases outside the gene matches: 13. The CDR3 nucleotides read TGTGCCAGCAGTGACAACTTGGACAGGTCTTGGGACGAGCAGTACTTC. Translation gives CASSDNLDRSWDEQYF.

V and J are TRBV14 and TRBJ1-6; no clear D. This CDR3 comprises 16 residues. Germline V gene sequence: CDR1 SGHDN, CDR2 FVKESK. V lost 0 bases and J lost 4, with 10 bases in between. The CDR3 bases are TGTGCCAGCAGCCAAGAGGGAACGTTTTATAATTCACCCCTCCACTTT. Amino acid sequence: CASSQEGTFYNSPLHF.

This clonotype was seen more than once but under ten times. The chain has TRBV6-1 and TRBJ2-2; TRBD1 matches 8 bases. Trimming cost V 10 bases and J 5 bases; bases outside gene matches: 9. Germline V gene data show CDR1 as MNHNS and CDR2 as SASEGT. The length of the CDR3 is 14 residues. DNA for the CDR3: TGTGCCACCAGAACGACAGGGGTAACCGGGGAGCTGTTTTTT. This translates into CATRTTGVTGELFF.

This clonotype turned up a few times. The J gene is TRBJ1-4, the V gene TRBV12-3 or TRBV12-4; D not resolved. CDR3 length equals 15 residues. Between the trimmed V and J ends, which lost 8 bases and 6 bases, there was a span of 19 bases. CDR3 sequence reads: CASSVGQTTDEKLFF. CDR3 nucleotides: TGTGCCAGCTCGGTAGGCCAGACCACCGATGAAAAACTGTTTTTT.

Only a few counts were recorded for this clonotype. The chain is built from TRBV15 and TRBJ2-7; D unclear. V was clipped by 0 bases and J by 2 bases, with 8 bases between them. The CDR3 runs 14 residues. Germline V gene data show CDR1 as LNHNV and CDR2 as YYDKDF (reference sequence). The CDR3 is CATSRDDFTYEQYF. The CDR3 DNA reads TGTGCCACCAGCAGAGATGACTTCACCTACGAGCAGTACTTC. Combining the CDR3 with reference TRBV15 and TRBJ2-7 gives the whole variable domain DAMVIQNPRYQVTQFGKPVTLSCSQTLNHNVMYWYQQKSSQAPKLLFHYYDKDFNNEADTPDNFQSRRPNTSFCFLDIRSPGLGDTAMYLCATSRDDFTYEQYFGPGTRLTVT.

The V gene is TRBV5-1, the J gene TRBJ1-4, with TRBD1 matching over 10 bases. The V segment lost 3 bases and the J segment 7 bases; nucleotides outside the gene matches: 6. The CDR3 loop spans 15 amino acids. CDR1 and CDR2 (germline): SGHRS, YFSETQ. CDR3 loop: CASSYQTGGREKLFF. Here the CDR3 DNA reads TGCGCCAGCAGCTATCAGACAGGGGGCCGTGAAAAACTGTTTTTT. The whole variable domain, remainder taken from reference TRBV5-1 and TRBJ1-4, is KAGVTQTPRYLIKTRGQQVTLSCSPISGHRSVSWYQQTPGQGLQFLFEYFSETQRNKGNFPGRFSGRQFSNSRSEMNVSTLELGDSALYLCASSYQTGGREKLFFGSGTQLSVL.

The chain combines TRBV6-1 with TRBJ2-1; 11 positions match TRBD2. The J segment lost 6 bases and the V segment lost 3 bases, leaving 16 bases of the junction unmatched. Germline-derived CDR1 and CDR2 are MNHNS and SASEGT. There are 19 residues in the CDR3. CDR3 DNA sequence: TGTGCCAGCAGTGATCGCTCGAACACTAGCGGGAGAAAGGGCAATGAGCAGTTCTTC. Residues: CASSDRSNTSGRKGNEQFF.

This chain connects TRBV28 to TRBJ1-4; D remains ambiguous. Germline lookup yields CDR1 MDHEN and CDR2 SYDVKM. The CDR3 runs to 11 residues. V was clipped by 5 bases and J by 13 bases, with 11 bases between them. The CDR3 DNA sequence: TGTGCCAGCAGTCTTACGTATGGACTGTTTTTT. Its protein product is CASSLTYGLFF.

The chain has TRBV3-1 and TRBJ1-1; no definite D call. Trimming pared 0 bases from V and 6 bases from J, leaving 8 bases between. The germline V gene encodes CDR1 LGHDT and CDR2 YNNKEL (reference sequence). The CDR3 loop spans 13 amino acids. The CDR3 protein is CASSQDGPAEAFF. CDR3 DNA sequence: TGTGCCAGCAGCCAAGATGGTCCCGCTGAAGCTTTCTTT.

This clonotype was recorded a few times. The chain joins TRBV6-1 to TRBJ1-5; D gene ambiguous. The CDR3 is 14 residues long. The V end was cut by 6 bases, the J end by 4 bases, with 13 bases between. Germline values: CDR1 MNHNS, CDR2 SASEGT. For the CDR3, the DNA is TGTGCCAGCAGACGCACCGGGAAAAATCAGCCCCAGCATTTT. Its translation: CASRRTGKNQPQHF.

The CDR3 spells CASRTAINTEAFF. CDR3 coding DNA: TGTGCCAGCAGGACTGCAATTAACACTGAAGCTTTCTTT. The chain links TRBV7-9 to TRBJ1-1; D is undetermined. Germline lookup yields CDR1 SEHNR and CDR2 FQNEAQ (reference sequence). The CDR3 runs 13 residues. The V end was cut by 6 bases, the J end by 2 bases, with 10 bases between.

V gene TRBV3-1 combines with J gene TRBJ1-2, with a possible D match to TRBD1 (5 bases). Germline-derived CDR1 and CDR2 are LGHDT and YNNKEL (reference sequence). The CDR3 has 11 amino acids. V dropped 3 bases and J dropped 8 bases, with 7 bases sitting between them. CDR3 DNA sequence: TGTGCCAGCAGCCAGGGGCCGGGCTACACCTTC. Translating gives CASSQGPGYTF.

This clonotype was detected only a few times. CDR3: CATSTLRQAQPQHF. CDR3 bases: TGTGCCACCAGCACCCTCCGGCAGGCTCAGCCCCAGCATTTT. The chain uses TRBV15 and TRBJ1-5, with unresolved D. The germline CDR1 and CDR2 sequences are LNHNV and YYDKDF (reference sequence). The CDR3 has 14 residues. Between the trimmed V and J ends, which lost 4 bases and 6 bases, there was a span of 13 bases.

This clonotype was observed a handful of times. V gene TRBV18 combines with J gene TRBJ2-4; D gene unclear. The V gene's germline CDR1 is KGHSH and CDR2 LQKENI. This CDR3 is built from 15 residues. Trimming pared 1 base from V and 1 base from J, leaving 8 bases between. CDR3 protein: CASSPQGLAKNIQYF. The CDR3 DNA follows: TGTGCCAGCTCACCACAGGGTTTGGCCAAAAACATTCAGTACTTC.

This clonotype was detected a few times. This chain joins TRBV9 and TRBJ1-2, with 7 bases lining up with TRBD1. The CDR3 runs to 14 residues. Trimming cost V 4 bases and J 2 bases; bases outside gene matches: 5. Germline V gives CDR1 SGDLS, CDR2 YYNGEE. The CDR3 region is CASSPMTGNYGYTF. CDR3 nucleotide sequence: TGTGCCAGCAGCCCTATGACAGGGAACTATGGCTACACCTTC.

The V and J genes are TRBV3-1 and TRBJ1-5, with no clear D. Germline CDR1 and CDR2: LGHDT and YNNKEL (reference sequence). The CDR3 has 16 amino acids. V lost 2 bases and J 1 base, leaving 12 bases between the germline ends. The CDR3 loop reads CASSQSDLGSNQPQHF. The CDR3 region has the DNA TGTGCCAGCAGCCAATCGGACCTCGGAAGCAATCAGCCCCAGCATTTT.

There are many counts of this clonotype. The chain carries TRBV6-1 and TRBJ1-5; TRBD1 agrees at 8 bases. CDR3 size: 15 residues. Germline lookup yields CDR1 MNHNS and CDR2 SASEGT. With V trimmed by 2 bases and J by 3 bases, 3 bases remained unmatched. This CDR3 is CASSEYRGINQPQHF. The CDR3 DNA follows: TGTGCCAGCAGTGAATACAGGGGGATCAATCAGCCCCAGCATTTT.

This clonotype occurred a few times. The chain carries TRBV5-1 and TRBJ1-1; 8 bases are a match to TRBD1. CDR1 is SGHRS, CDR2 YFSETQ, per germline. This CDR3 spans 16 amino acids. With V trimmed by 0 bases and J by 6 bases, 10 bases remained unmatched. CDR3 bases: TGCGCCAGCAGCTTGGGTGGGGTTAACAGGGGGGCTGAAGCTTTCTTT. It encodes CASSLGGVNRGAEAFF.

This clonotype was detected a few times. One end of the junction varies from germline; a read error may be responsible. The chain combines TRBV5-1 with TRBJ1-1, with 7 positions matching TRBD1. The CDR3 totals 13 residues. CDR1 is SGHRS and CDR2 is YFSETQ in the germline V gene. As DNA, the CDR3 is TGCGCCAGCAGCTCTGGGACAGATCCGATTGAAGGCTTT. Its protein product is CASSSGTDPIEGF.

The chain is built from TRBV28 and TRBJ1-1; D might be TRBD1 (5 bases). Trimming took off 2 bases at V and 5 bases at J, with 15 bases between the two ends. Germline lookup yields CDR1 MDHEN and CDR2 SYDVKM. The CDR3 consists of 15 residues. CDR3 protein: CASSLGAGDSTEAFF. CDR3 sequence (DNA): TGTGCCAGCAGTTTAGGGGCAGGAGATTCGACTGAAGCTTTCTTT.